These T cell receptor beta chains were read from a single sample in a study of shared clonotypes between healthy human individuals. TCRdb's copy holds only in-frame clones and misses some; the assay was immunoSEQ multiplex PCR. The sample holds 230,000 or so clones; approximately 65% are singletons and the top ten take roughly 10%. The sequencing sample was made of memory CD4+ T cells sorted from blood. All receptors derive from a man under 40 in good health. Each CDR3 is given with its conserved first and last residue. D genes are given only for firm matches. Clone size appears in some rows only: once, few, many, or a class for an expanded clone.

j_call v_call d_call clone_size cdr3_aa
TRBJ2-1 TRBV28 TRBD1 . CASHRDSYNEQFF
TRBJ2-7 TRBV5-6 . . CASSRAGAYEQYF
TRBJ2-3 TRBV28 . . CASSAAGVPTYF
TRBJ2-2 TRBV18 . . CASSPRIREGATGELFF
TRBJ1-4 TRBV19 TRBD1 few CASRERTGGVEKLFF
TRBJ2-1 TRBV5-3 TRBD2 many CARSLSRTSEGGSYNEQFF
TRBJ2-7 TRBV6-1 . . CASSDWPQAEQYF
TRBJ2-1 TRBV28 . . CASSSSFVFGKTYNEQFF
TRBJ1-1 TRBV30 . . CAWNRPMNTEAFF
TRBJ2-5 TRBV14 . . CASSQSIKTQYF
TRBJ2-1 TRBV25-1 TRBD2 . CASSEGTSGNNEQFF
TRBJ2-7 TRBV18 . few CASSPSQETYEQYF
TRBJ1-2 TRBV11-1 . once CASSSYGTDLYGYTF
TRBJ1-2 TRBV5-1 . many CASTFTFLRGYGYTF
TRBJ1-1 TRBV6-1 . once CASSETYRTEAFF